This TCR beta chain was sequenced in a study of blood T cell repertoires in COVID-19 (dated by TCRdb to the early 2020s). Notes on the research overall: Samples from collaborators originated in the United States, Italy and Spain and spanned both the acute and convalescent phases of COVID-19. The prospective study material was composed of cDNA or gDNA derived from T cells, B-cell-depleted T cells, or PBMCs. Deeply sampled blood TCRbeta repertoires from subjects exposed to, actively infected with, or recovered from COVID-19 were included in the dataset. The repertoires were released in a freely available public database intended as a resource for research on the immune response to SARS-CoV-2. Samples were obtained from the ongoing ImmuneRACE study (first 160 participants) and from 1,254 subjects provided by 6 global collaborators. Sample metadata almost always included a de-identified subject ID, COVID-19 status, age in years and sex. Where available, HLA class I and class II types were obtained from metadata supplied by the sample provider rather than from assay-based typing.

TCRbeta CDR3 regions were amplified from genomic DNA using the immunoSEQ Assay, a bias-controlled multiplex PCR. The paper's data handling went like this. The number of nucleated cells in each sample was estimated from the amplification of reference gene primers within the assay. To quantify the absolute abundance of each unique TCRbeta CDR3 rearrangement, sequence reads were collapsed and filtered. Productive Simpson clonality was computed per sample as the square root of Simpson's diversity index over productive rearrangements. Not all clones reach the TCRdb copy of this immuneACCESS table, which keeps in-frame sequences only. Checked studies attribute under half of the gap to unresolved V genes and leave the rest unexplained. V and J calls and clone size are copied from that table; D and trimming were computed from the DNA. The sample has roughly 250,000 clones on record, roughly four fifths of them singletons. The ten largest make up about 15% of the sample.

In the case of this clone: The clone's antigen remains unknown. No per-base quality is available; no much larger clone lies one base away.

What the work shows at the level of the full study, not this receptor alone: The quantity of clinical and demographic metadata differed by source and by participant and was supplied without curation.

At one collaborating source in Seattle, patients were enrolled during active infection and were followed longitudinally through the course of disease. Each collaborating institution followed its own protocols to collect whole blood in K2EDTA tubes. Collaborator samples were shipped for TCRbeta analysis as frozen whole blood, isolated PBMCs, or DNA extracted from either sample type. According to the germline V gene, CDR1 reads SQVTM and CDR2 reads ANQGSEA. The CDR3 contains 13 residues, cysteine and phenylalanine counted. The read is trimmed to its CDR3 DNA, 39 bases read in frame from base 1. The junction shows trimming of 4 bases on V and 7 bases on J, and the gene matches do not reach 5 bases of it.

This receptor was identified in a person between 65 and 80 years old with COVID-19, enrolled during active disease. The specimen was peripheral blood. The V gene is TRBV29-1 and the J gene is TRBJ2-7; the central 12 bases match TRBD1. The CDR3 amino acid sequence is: CSVAGTGGGEQYF. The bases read TGCAGCGTTGCCGGGACAGGGGGCGGTGAGCAGTACTTC.